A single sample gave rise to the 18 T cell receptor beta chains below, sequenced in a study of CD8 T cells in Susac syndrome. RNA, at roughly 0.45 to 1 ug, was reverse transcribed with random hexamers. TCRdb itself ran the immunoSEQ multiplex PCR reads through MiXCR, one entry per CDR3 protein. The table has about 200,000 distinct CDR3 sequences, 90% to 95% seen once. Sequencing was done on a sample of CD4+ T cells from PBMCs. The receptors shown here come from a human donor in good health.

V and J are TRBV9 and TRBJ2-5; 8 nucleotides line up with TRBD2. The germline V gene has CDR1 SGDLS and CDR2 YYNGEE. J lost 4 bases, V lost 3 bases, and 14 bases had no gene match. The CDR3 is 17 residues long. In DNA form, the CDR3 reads TGTGCCAGCAGCGCCTTGGGACTAGTATTCGGGGTAGAGACCCAGTACTTC. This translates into CASSALGLVFGVETQYF.

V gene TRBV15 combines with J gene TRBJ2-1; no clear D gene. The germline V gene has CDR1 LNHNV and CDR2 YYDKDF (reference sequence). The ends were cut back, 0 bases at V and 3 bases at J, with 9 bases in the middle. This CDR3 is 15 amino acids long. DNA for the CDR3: TGTGCCACCAGCAGAGATCAGCTACTCTACAATGAGCAGTTCTTC. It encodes CATSRDQLLYNEQFF.

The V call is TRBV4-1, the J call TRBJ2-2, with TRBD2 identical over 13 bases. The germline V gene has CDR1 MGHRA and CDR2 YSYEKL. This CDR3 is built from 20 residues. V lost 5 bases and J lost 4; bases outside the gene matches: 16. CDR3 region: CASSSAGDPGLAGFTGELFF. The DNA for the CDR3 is TGCGCCAGCAGCTCCGCCGGAGATCCGGGACTAGCGGGATTCACCGGGGAGCTGTTTTTT.

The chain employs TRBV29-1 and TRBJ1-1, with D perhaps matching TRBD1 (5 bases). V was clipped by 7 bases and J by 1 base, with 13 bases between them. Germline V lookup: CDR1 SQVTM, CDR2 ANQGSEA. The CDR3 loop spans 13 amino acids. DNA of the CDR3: TGCAGCGGCACCCCCGGGGGGAACACTGAAGCTTTCTTT. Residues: CSGTPGGNTEAFF.

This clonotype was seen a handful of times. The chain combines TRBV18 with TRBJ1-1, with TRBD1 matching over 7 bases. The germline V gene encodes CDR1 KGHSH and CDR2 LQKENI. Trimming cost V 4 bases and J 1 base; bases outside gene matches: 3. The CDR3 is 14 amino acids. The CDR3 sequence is CASSQRDRNTEAFF. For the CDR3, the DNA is TGTGCCAGCTCACAAAGGGACAGGAACACTGAAGCTTTCTTT.

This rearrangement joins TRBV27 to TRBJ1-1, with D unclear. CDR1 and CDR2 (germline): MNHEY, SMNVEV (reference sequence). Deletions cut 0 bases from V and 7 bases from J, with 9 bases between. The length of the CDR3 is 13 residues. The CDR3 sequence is CASSLSGGDEAFF. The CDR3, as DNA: TGTGCCAGCAGTTTATCAGGCGGTGATGAAGCTTTCTTT.

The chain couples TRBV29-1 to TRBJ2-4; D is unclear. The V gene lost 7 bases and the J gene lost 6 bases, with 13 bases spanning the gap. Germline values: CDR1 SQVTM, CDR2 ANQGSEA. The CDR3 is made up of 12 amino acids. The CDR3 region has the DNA TGCAGCGCCAAAAAAGTCACAAACATTCAGTACTTC. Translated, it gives CSAKKVTNIQYF.

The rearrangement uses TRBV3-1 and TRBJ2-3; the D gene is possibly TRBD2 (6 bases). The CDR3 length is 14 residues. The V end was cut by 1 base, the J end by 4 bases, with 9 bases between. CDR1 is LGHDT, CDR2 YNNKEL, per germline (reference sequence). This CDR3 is CASSQGSSADTQYF. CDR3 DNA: TGTGCCAGCAGCCAAGGCTCTAGCGCAGATACGCAGTATTTT.

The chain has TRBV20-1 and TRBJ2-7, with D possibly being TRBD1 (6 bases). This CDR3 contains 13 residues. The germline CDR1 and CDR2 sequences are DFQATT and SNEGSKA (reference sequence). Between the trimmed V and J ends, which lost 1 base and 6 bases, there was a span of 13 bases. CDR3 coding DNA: TGCAGTGCTAGAGTACAGGGAACTAGCGAGCAGTACTTC. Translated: CSARVQGTSEQYF.

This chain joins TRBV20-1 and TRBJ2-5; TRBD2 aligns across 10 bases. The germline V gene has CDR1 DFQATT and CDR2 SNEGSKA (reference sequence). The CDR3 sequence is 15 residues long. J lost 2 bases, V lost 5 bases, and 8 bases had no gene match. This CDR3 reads CSAFRSTSGQETQYF. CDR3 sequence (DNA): TGCAGTGCTTTTCGATCGACTAGCGGGCAAGAGACCCAGTACTTC.

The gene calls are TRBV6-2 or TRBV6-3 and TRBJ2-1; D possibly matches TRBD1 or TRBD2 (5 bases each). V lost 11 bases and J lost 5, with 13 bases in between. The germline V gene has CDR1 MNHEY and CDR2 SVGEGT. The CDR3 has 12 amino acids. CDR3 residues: CASRDPDNEQFF. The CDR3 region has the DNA TGTGCCTCCCGGGACCCTGACAATGAGCAGTTCTTC.

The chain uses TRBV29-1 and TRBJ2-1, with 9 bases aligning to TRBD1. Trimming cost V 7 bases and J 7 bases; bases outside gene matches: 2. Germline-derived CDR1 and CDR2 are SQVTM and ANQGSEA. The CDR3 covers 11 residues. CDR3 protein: CSGDRGNEQFF. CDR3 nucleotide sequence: TGCAGCGGTGACAGGGGGAATGAGCAGTTCTTC.

The DNA of the CDR3 is TGTGCCAGCAGCGCAAGGGTGGTTCAGCCCCAGCATTTT. Its translation is CASSARVVQPQHF. The chain uses TRBV2 and TRBJ1-5; D remains unclear. Germline V gene sequence: CDR1 SNHLY, CDR2 FYNNEI. With 6 bases removed from V and 6 bases from J, the gap between germline ends came to 12 bases. The CDR3 is made up of 13 amino acids.

The CDR3 DNA follows: TGTGCCAGCAGCCGTACTAGCGGGACGAACACCGGGGAGCTGTTTTTT. Translated, it gives CASSRTSGTNTGELFF. The V and J genes are TRBV11-2 and TRBJ2-2; TRBD2 matches at 10 bases. Trimming cost V 5 bases and J 0 bases; bases outside gene matches: 3. This CDR3 spans 16 amino acids. Per germline, CDR1 SGHAT and CDR2 FQNNGV.

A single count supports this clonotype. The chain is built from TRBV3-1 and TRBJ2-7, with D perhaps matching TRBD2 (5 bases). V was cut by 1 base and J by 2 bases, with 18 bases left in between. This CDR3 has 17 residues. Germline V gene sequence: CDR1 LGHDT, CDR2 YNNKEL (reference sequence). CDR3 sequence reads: CASSQGGGIGRTYEQYF. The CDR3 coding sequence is TGTGCCAGCAGCCAAGGAGGAGGTATAGGGCGGACCTACGAGCAGTACTTC.

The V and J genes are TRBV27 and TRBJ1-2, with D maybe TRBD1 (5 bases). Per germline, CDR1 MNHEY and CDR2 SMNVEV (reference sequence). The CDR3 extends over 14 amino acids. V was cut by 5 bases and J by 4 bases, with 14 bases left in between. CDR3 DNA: TGTGCCAGCAGTATCCGTGAGGGGAGCTATGGCTACACCTTC. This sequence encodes CASSIREGSYGYTF.

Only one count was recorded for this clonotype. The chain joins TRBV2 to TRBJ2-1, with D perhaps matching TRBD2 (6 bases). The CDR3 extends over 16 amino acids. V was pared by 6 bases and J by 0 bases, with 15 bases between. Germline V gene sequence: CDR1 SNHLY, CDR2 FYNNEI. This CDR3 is CASSAFGTVSYNEQFF. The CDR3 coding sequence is TGTGCCAGCAGCGCTTTTGGGACTGTCTCCTACAATGAGCAGTTCTTC.

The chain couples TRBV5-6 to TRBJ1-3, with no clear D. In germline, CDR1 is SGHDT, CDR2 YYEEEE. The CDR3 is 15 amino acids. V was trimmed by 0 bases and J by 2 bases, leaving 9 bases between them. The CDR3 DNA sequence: TGTGCCAGCAGCTTGGCCGTCGGGGCTGGAAACACCATATATTTT. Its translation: CASSLAVGAGNTIYF.